This T cell receptor (beta chain) stems from a study of blood T cell repertoires in COVID-19. Study-level information: Some COVID-19 samples were acute and others convalescent; all came from the United States, Italy and Spain.

Those enrolled, adults aged about 18 to 89 years, came from around 25 US areas. Participants were placed into cohorts based on the clinical history they reported. Two negative PCRs, clearance, or symptom resolution characterized the recovered Cohort 3 donors. Clones were read by immunoSEQ multiplex PCR, and TCRdb kept only the in-frame ones, dropping some. The repertoire holds under 300,000 clones, with 75% to 90% as singletons. Germline values: CDR1 MGHRA, CDR2 YSYEKL. Trimming took off 0 bases at V and 5 bases at J, with 11 bases between the two ends. This CDR3 is 15 amino acids long. Sequenced input: PBMCs or T cells enriched from blood (not recorded which). This rearrangement joins TRBV4-1 to TRBJ2-1; possible D gene TRBD1, 6 bases. The receptor comes from a man aged 35-49 years who had recovered from COVID-19. In DNA form, the CDR3 reads TGCGCCAGCAGCCAAGAACACAGGGCTAACAATGAGCAGTTCTTC. It specifies CASSQEHRANNEQFF.